This is a list of T cell receptor beta chains from one sample in a study of shared clonotypes between healthy human individuals. Using immunoSEQ multiplex PCR, the repertoire was profiled, and TCRdb retains in-frame clones only, with some absent. The sample includes a few million clones, over 85% of them seen just once. Sample: naive CD4+ T cells sorted from blood. These receptors were taken from a man aged 18 to 29 in good health. Each CDR3 is given without its conserved first and last residue. A D gene is named only where the DNA matches it firmly. Clone size, where shown, is once, few, many, or a class for clones that have expanded.

V	size	D	J	CDR3
TRBV6-1	.	.	TRBJ2-3	AISDARDTQLADTQY
TRBV2	.	TRBD2	TRBJ2-2	ASSGAGWTGELF
TRBV4-1	.	.	TRBJ2-1	ASSQPLAEQF
TRBV4-1	.	.	TRBJ2-5	ASSPQGGGQETQY
TRBV6-5	once	TRBD1	TRBJ1-1	ASRWDRGNTEAF
TRBV15	.	TRBD1	TRBJ1-1	ATSRDRWYTEAF
TRBV10-3	.	TRBD1	TRBJ1-1	AISEYDRVSEAF
TRBV5-1	few	.	TRBJ2-1	ASSPGSYNEQF
TRBV28	.	.	TRBJ2-7	ASTSLGGVGYYEQY
TRBV6-5	.	TRBD2	TRBJ2-3	ASSQRLAEQY
TRBV4-1	.	.	TRBJ1-1	ASSQERIREAF
TRBV10-2	.	TRBD2	TRBJ2-1	ASSVGGAVNEQF
TRBV5-6	.	.	TRBJ2-7	ASSFQAAYEQY
TRBV29-1	.	TRBD2	TRBJ2-1	SVDRLAGGGNEQF
TRBV6-5	.	TRBD1	TRBJ1-2	ASSYDDREDGYT
TRBV7-2	.	TRBD1	TRBJ2-7	ASSLAGTEGSEQY
TRBV5-1	.	TRBD1	TRBJ2-6	ASSLRTGGAGANVLT
TRBV19	.	TRBD2	TRBJ2-2	ASSPLGLAPGTGELF
TRBV5-4	.	.	TRBJ2-2	ASSLGTTGELF
TRBV28	.	TRBD2	TRBJ2-7	ASSLGTSGGLVQY
TRBV30	.	TRBD1	TRBJ2-7	AWSRRDRTSYEQY
TRBV18	.	.	TRBJ2-7	ASSPPSGGSYEQY
TRBV4-2	.	.	TRBJ2-3	ASSPGRATDTQY
TRBV5-5	.	.	TRBJ2-5	ASSLALGRSGRQETQY
TRBV6-1	.	TRBD1	TRBJ2-7	ASSDRGPLYEQY
TRBV6-1	.	.	TRBJ1-3	ASSVSFPLVGNTIY
TRBV5-1	.	TRBD1	TRBJ1-2	ASSSGQGVFLHGYT